The 24 T cell receptor beta chains presented below share a single source sample, sequenced in a study of blood T cell repertoires in COVID-19. Sequenced by immunoSEQ multiplex PCR; TCRdb stores in-frame clones only, minus some. The sample holds approximately 45,000 clones, 87% seen once. The sample comprised peripheral blood. The receptors originated from a human donor in a cohort sampled during active COVID-19.

The chain is built from TRBV11-2 and TRBJ2-5; 8 bases are shared with TRBD2. Trimming at V came to 4 bases and at J to 1 base, leaving 8 bases not matched to a gene. This CDR3 contains 16 residues. CDR1 is SGHAT and CDR2 is FQNNGV in the germline V gene. In nucleotides, the CDR3 is TGTGCCAGCAGCTCCGGTAGCGGGGTAACCCAAGAGACCCAGTACTTC. It yields the protein CASSSGSGVTQETQYF.

This sequence joins TRBV5-8 and TRBJ2-3, with 7 bases matching TRBD2. The CDR3 covers 15 residues. The ends lost 1 base at V and 0 bases at J; junction bases unmatched: 2. Germline lookup yields CDR1 SGHTS and CDR2 YDEGEE. CDR3 in amino acids: CASSLPSGSTDTQYF. CDR3 DNA sequence: TGTGCCAGCAGCTTGCCTAGCGGTAGCACAGATACGCAGTATTTT.

The chain employs TRBV15 and TRBJ2-1, with a weak D call TRBD2 (6 bases). The germline V gene has CDR1 LNHNV and CDR2 YYDKDF (reference sequence). The CDR3 covers 15 residues. Trimming pared 0 bases from V and 7 bases from J, leaving 13 bases between. This CDR3 is CATSREGEVGNEQFF. As DNA, the CDR3 is TGTGCCACCAGCAGAGAGGGGGAGGTGGGTAATGAGCAGTTCTTC.

J is TRBJ2-7 and V is TRBV18; D is unclear. CDR1 and CDR2 (germline): KGHSH, LQKENI. This CDR3 has 14 amino acids. V was shortened by 0 bases and J by 2 bases, with 8 bases between the two germline ends. CDR3 sequence reads: CASSPPVSAYEQYF. Written as DNA, the CDR3 is TGTGCCAGCTCACCACCGGTCTCGGCCTACGAGCAGTACTTC.

As DNA, the CDR3 is TGCGCCAGCAGCTATAACACGGGGGGGGAGACCCAGTACTTC. This translates into CASSYNTGGETQYF. The rearrangement links TRBV5-1 to TRBJ2-5, with 8 positions matching TRBD2. J lost 5 bases, V lost 3 bases, and 6 bases had no gene match. The germline V gene has CDR1 SGHRS and CDR2 YFSETQ. This CDR3 spans 14 amino acids.

The chain employs TRBV19 and TRBJ2-1; TRBD1 agrees at 9 bases. The CDR3 length is 14 residues. V was clipped by 5 bases and J by 7 bases; unmatched bases: 6. Germline lookup yields CDR1 LNHDA and CDR2 SQIVND (reference sequence). CDR3 sequence: CASSGGTGYNEQFF. CDR3 DNA: TGTGCCAGTAGTGGCGGGACAGGGTATAATGAGCAGTTCTTC.

The chain joins TRBV4-2 to TRBJ2-7, with 11 bases fitting TRBD2. Trimming cost V 0 bases and J 2 bases; bases outside gene matches: 6. This CDR3 has 17 amino acids. Germline V gene sequence: CDR1 LGHNA, CDR2 YNFKEQ. In nucleotides, the CDR3 is TGTGCCAGCAGCCAAGATAGCCTAGCGGGAGGAACCTACGAGCAGTACTTC. Protein sequence: CASSQDSLAGGTYEQYF.

The V gene is TRBV7-3, the J gene TRBJ1-1; no clear D gene. Germline CDR1 is SGHTA and CDR2 is FQGTGA. CDR3 length equals 14 residues. Trimming pared 2 bases from V and 0 bases from J, leaving 7 bases between. CDR3 in amino acids: CASSLSSLNTEAFF. CDR3 nucleotides: TGTGCCAGCAGCTTATCATCCCTGAACACTGAAGCTTTCTTT.

This chain joins TRBV7-9 and TRBJ2-7; the match to TRBD2 covers 8 bases. Germline assignment: CDR1 SEHNR and CDR2 FQNEAQ (reference sequence). The ends lost 5 bases at V and 3 bases at J; junction bases unmatched: 9. The CDR3 extends over 15 amino acids. CDR3 protein: CASSPEASGYYEQYF. In nucleotides, the CDR3 is TGTGCCAGCAGCCCCGAAGCTAGCGGGTACTACGAGCAGTACTTC.

The chain is built from TRBV10-2 and TRBJ2-1; 10 nucleotides match TRBD2. The germline V gene encodes CDR1 WSHSY and CDR2 SAAADI. The CDR3 length is 14 residues. The trim removed 6 bases at V and 8 bases at J, leaving 7 bases unmatched. CDR3 bases: TGCGCCAGCAGAAGCGGGAGGGTCGGTGATGAGCAGTTCTTC. Protein: CASRSGRVGDEQFF.

The genes are TRBV18 and TRBJ1-3, with D uncertain. V gave up 0 bases and J gave up 0 bases, with 9 bases separating them. This CDR3 spans 16 amino acids. Germline V gene lookup returns CDR1 KGHSH and CDR2 LQKENI. The CDR3 DNA reads TGTGCCAGCTCACCACCGAGCCGAACCTCTGGAAACACCATATATTTT. It is translated as CASSPPSRTSGNTIYF.

The chain joins TRBV6-1 to TRBJ2-1; 8 bases are shared with TRBD2. The trim removed 1 base at V and 2 bases at J, leaving 1 base unmatched. The CDR3 is 15 amino acids. Germline lookup yields CDR1 MNHNS and CDR2 SASEGT. The CDR3 is CASSEGTSPYNEQFF. CDR3 bases: TGTGCCAGCAGTGAAGGGACTAGCCCCTACAATGAGCAGTTCTTC.

This chain joins TRBV9 and TRBJ1-1; D is undetermined. Per germline, CDR1 SGDLS and CDR2 YYNGEE. V was clipped by 2 bases and J by 4 bases, with 12 bases between them. This CDR3 has 14 amino acids. DNA for the CDR3: TGTGCCAGCAGCGTCGACCCGTCGGGCACTGAAGCTTTCTTT. It codes for CASSVDPSGTEAFF. Together with reference TRBV9 and TRBJ1-1, the CDR3 gives the full variable domain: DSGVTQTPKHLITATGQRVTLRCSPRSGDLSVYWYQQSLDQGLQFLIQYYNGEERAKGNILERFSAQQFPDLHSELNLSSLELGDSALYFCASSVDPSGTEAFFGQGTRLTVV.

This clone has only one observation. The V gene is TRBV7-9, the J gene TRBJ1-1; a possible D gene is TRBD1 (5 bases). The germline V gene encodes CDR1 SEHNR and CDR2 FQNEAQ (reference sequence). Trimming pared 6 bases from V and 1 base from J, leaving 21 bases between. The CDR3 length is 17 residues. The CDR3 here is CASRGQRGIRTNTEAFF. CDR3 bases: TGTGCCAGCAGGGGGCAAAGGGGTATAAGAACGAACACTGAAGCTTTCTTT.

This chain joins TRBV2 and TRBJ2-7, with 7 bases lining up with TRBD2. The V gene's germline CDR1 is SNHLY and CDR2 FYNNEI. V was pared by 5 bases and J by 3 bases, with 4 bases of the junction left unmatched. This CDR3 has 13 amino acids. The CDR3 DNA reads as TGTGCCAGCAGTCGGGAGGCCTTCTACGAGCAGTACTTC. Translation: CASSREAFYEQYF. Filled out from reference TRBV2 and TRBJ2-7, the complete variable domain reads EPEVTQTPSHQVTQMGQEVILRCVPISNHLYFYWYRQILGQKVEFLVSFYNNEISEKSEIFDDQFSVERPDGSNFTLKIRSTKLEDSAMYFCASSREAFYEQYFGPGTRLTVT.

The chain carries TRBV5-5 and TRBJ1-1, with D maybe TRBD1 (5 bases). Deletions cut 6 bases from V and 4 bases from J, with 13 bases between. This CDR3 contains 13 residues. The germline CDR1 and CDR2 sequences are SGHKS and YYEKEE (reference sequence). CDR3: CASTTVGGTEAFF. The CDR3 bases are TGTGCCAGCACTACGGTGGGGGGCACTGAAGCTTTCTTT.

This rearrangement joins TRBV27 to TRBJ1-6; 8 bases are shared with TRBD1. V was clipped by 3 bases and J by 6 bases; unmatched bases: 10. This CDR3 has 17 amino acids. From germline, CDR1 is MNHEY and CDR2 SMNVEV (reference sequence). CDR3 nucleotides: TGTGCCAGCAGTTTCGCCCCCCCAGACAGGGGTAATTCACCCCTCCACTTT. Translating it yields CASSFAPPDRGNSPLHF.

This clone has only one observation. This chain links TRBV7-9 with TRBJ2-5; the D gene is possibly TRBD2 (6 bases). The CDR3 is 14 amino acids. Germline CDR1 SEHNR, CDR2 FQNEAQ (reference sequence). V was pared by 0 bases and J by 4 bases, with 9 bases between. The CDR3 is CASSLAGGTETQYF. CDR3 nucleotide sequence: TGTGCCAGCAGCTTAGCGGGGGGTACAGAGACCCAGTACTTC.

In this sample, this clone turned up a few times. The chain has TRBV28 and TRBJ2-7, with TRBD1 as a possible D gene (6 bases). Germline V gene sequence: CDR1 MDHEN, CDR2 SYDVKM. Trimming cost V 6 bases and J 5 bases, with 23 bases left between them. The CDR3 has 16 residues. CDR3 in amino acids: CASSNRDNKDRDEQYF. The CDR3 DNA reads TGTGCCAGCAGCAACCGGGACAACAAAGATCGCGACGAGCAGTACTTC.

The chain combines TRBV6-5 with TRBJ2-1; TRBD2 matches 13 bases. V was pared by 6 bases and J by 4 bases, with 3 bases of the junction left unmatched. The CDR3 has 15 residues. Germline V gives CDR1 MNHEY, CDR2 SVGAGI. The CDR3 region is CASRAGLAGYNEQFF. The DNA of the CDR3 is TGTGCCAGCAGAGCGGGACTAGCGGGATACAATGAGCAGTTCTTC.

The gene calls are TRBV12-3 or TRBV12-4 and TRBJ2-2; D might be TRBD1 (6 bases). V gave up 7 bases and J gave up 1 base, with 7 bases separating them. The CDR3 length is 13 residues. The CDR3 DNA sequence: TGTGCCAGCACGGGACAGAACACCGGGGAGCTGTTTTTT. This translates into CASTGQNTGELFF.

This chain uses TRBV12-5 with TRBJ1-2, with TRBD1 as a possible D gene (5 bases). The germline CDR1 and CDR2 sequences are LGHNT and FRNRAP. V lost 1 base and J 6 bases, leaving 15 bases between the germline ends. This CDR3 contains 15 residues. The CDR3 reads CASGLGAAGEDGYTF. DNA for the CDR3: TGTGCTAGTGGTTTGGGGGCGGCGGGGGAAGATGGCTACACCTTC. Full variable domain (rest looked up from reference TRBV12-5 and TRBJ1-2): DARVTQTPRHKVTEMGQEVTMRCQPILGHNTVFWYRQTMMQGLELLAYFRNRAPLDDSGMPKDRFSAEMPDATLATLKIQPSEPRDSAVYFCASGLGAAGEDGYTFGSGTRLTVV.

The CDR3 region is CASRNGLGGAQYF. The CDR3, as DNA: TGTGCCAGCAGAAACGGGTTGGGGGGGGCGCAGTATTTT. V usage is TRBV6-5 and J usage is TRBJ2-3, with 7 bases that match TRBD2. Per the germline V gene, CDR1 is MNHEY and CDR2 is SVGAGI. J was trimmed by 10 bases and V by 6 bases; bases with no gene match: 10. CDR3 length equals 13 residues.

The V gene is TRBV9, the J gene TRBJ2-2, with D tentatively TRBD1 (6 bases). The V gene's germline CDR1 is SGDLS and CDR2 YYNGEE. Trimming took off 0 bases at V and 5 bases at J, with 11 bases between the two ends. The CDR3 is made up of 15 amino acids. CDR3 in DNA: TGTGCCAGCAGCGTAGCCCTACAGGGAACCGGGGAGCTGTTTTTT. Amino acids: CASSVALQGTGELFF.